This record concerns one T cell receptor beta chain sequence. The antigen is unknown. These data belong to a study of T cell responses to AZD1222 COVID-19 vaccine. CDR1 and CDR2 (germline): MDHEN, SYDVKM. CDR3 length: 13 residues. V was pared by 4 bases and J by 6 bases, with 12 bases between. Profiled with immunoSEQ multiplex PCR; TCRdb holds only in-frame clones, not every one. The sample includes over 100,000 clones, roughly 90% seen only once; the top ten take 6.5% to 9%. General observations from the study: Researchers took repertoire samples only after the peak T cell response had come. Only six individuals given AZD1222 were seropositive at baseline. Females outnumbered males among donors, who were mostly white British; clonal diversity was possibly underestimated.

The genes are TRBV28 and TRBJ1-1; a weak D match, TRBD1 (5 bases). This clonotype originated in an adult in good health. The sequenced sample was peripheral blood, obtained on day 0 of AZD1222 vaccination. Here the CDR3 reads CASSYRIRAEAFF. CDR3 sequence (DNA): TGTGCCAGCAGTTACAGGATAAGGGCTGAAGCTTTCTTT.